This TCR beta chain was recorded in a study of cytomegalovirus exposure and HLA in healthy donors. Each donor was nominally healthy when sampled (though unrecorded immune exposures were likely). Vbeta (60) and Jbeta (13) primers were used in the PCR. Per the study methods: In a later analysis, around 12 million of 60 million to 80 million unique beta chains occurred in at least two donors. TCRdb's copy holds only in-frame clones and misses some; the assay was immunoSEQ multiplex PCR. V and J calls and clone size come straight from that table; D and trimming were deduced from the DNA. The sample has roughly 140,000 clones, around 81% seen once; the top ten hold around 7%. Points on this clone: As yet, its antigen is unknown.

General observations from the study: Prior analysis indicated that the majority of TCR beta V segments exhibited productivity approximately 90% or approximately 30% of the time. Among TCR beta chains of equal frequency, HLA-associated ones were more clonally expanded in a later analysis.

Trimming removed 0 bases at V and 5 bases at J, with 11 bases between. This CDR3 comprises 15 residues. CDR1 LGHNA and CDR2 YSLEER come from the germline V gene. The chain employs TRBV4-3 and TRBJ1-5; D is uncertain. The sequenced material came from PBMCs. This TCR derives from a man in his forties in good health and CMV-seropositive. CDR3 DNA: TGCGCCAGCAGCCAAGAGGTTGCGGGGTATCAGCCCCAGCATTTT. Translation gives CASSQEVAGYQPQHF.